The clone carrying this T cell receptor beta chain was seen a few times. One base away lies a much larger clone, so this may be a sequencing read error. This specimen comes from a study of kidney transplant recipient with SARS-CoV-2 infection. From the reads, TCRdb called clonotypes with MiXCR, one entry per CDR3 protein. This sample carries about 250,000 distinct CDR3 sequences, under 30% of them seen once, and the ten largest clones take almost 7.5%. Germline assignment: CDR1 SQVTM and CDR2 ANQGSEA. The junction had 6 bases not matched to a gene; V was cut back by 4 bases and J by 0 bases. The length of the CDR3 is 14 residues.

The genes are TRBV29-1 and TRBJ2-7; 7 bases align to TRBD2. This sample comprised a blood sample, obtained at baseline and on roughly day 110 from a kidney transplant recipient. The receptor's source is a young adult male patient who had COVID-19 and was a kidney transplant recipient. Some T cells may be supplied by the graft donor. The CDR3 DNA reads TGCAGCGTTGGAGGCGGGACTACCTCCTACGAGCAGTACTTC. This encodes CSVGGGTTSYEQYF.